These T cell receptor beta chains were read from a single sample in a study of CD8 T cells in Susac syndrome. Each CDR3 protein is one row after TCRdb ran MiXCR on the immunoSEQ multiplex PCR reads. Of some 99,000 distinct CDR3 sequences listed, just under 95% are singletons. The sample taken for sequencing was CD4+ T cells from PBMCs. The receptors shown here come from a human donor with Susac syndrome. The CDR3 runs from the conserved cysteine through the conserved F or W.

V gene	J gene	CDR3 protein
TRBV5-1	TRBJ2-3	CASSPGLATDTQYF
TRBV5-1	TRBJ2-7	CASSLAGGGGLEQYF
TRBV3-1	TRBJ1-5	CASSQGGGHQPQHF
TRBV9	TRBJ1-1	CASSVGQAGSEAFF
TRBV20-1	TRBJ1-4	CSANRVVNEKLFF
TRBV20-1	TRBJ1-5	CSASSDGDQPQHF
TRBV7-6	TRBJ1-4	CASSPRQGSNEKLFF
TRBV5-4	TRBJ2-4	CASSLGGRQGKNIQYF
TRBV29-1	TRBJ1-1	CSGTRQGGTEAFF
TRBV1	TRBJ1-2	CTSSQDNVCFYGYTF
TRBV20-1	TRBJ2-2	CSARDPYQSNTGELFF
TRBV5-1	TRBJ2-2	CASSLGQTTGELFF
TRBV4-2	TRBJ2-2	CASSLSTSLRLAGGNTGELFF
TRBV20-1	TRBJ1-1	CSARDPPGYLEAFF
TRBV20-1	TRBJ1-6	CSAPGGGNSPLHF
TRBV29-1	TRBJ2-5	CSVDTGLRETQYF
TRBV7-9	TRBJ1-5	CASGSGNQPQHF
TRBV7-8	TRBJ2-7	CASSLANTGSSNEQYF
TRBV5-1	TRBJ1-2	CASRNINRGEQDGYTF
TRBV20-1	TRBJ2-1	CSASPGTGGYNEQFF
TRBV19	TRBJ2-1	CASSIPGQTNEQFF
TRBV29-1	TRBJ2-7	CSAKGGDFYEQYF
TRBV30	TRBJ1-1	CAWLLQGMGEAFF
TRBV12-3/TRBV12-4	TRBJ1-2	CASSLRAGDGYTF
TRBV5-1	TRBJ1-2	CASSSGRLNYGYTF
TRBV12-3/TRBV12-4	TRBJ1-2	CASRATGKADYGYTF
TRBV20-1	TRBJ1-1	CSVTVGGARTEAFF
TRBV2	TRBJ1-1	CASRPAIEAFF
TRBV12-3/TRBV12-4	TRBJ1-2	CASSHREGGYTF
TRBV29-1	TRBJ1-2	CSVEGGYGYTF
TRBV9	TRBJ1-4	CASSLHGTANEKLFF
TRBV24-1	TRBJ2-3	CATGDRIGDTQYF
TRBV2	TRBJ2-2	CARTSGGSNTGELFF
TRBV27	TRBJ2-5	CASSLYRQGAETQYF
TRBV27	TRBJ1-1	CASSLSVTNTEAFF
TRBV30	TRBJ2-7	CAWTRGGSSYEQYF
TRBV5-4	TRBJ2-5	CASSSLVDKQETQYF
TRBV12-3/TRBV12-4	TRBJ2-2	CASSPSPTQTKELFF
TRBV19	TRBJ2-1	CASSIDQGANEQFF
TRBV10-3	TRBJ2-6	CAISGEGLSPGANVLTF
TRBV30	TRBJ1-1	CAWSDPIPGDRVMNTEAFF
TRBV19	TRBJ2-1	CASSIGQYNEQFF
TRBV6-5	TRBJ1-2	CASSRGGYGYTF
TRBV6-5	TRBJ1-5	CASSLHGAHNQPQHF
TRBV28	TRBJ1-2	CASSLAGINYGYTF
TRBV20-1	TRBJ2-7	CSAVSGTGGEEQYF
TRBV20-1	TRBJ2-7	CSAWRGFYEQYF
TRBV29-1	TRBJ2-6	CSVDFSGANVLTF
TRBV7-9	TRBJ1-1	CASSIQGGLGAFF
TRBV30	TRBJ2-2	CAWSPTRGAGGELFF
TRBV27	TRBJ2-1	CASTSTLSWDNEQFF
TRBV12-3/TRBV12-4	TRBJ2-3	CASTSLGTGNTDTQYF
TRBV27	TRBJ2-1	CASTRGQGNNEQFF